Each of the 21 T cell receptor beta chains below was sequenced from the same sample in a study of neurological immune-mediated disorders. TCRdb re-analysed the 5' RACE reads in MiXCR, keeping a single row per CDR3 protein. The profile shows tens of thousands of distinct CDR3 sequences, 17% of them singletons. The sequenced sample was PBMCs. The receptors were gathered from a woman aged 35 to 49 in good health.

In this sample, this clonotype turned up many times. The chain combines TRBV4-3 with TRBJ2-7; 7 nucleotides line up with TRBD1. Per germline, CDR1 LGHNA and CDR2 YSLEER. V lost 0 bases and J lost 3; bases outside the gene matches: 5. This CDR3 has 15 amino acids. In DNA form, the CDR3 reads TGCGCCAGCAGCCAAGAGGCACAGGGGTACTACGAGCAGTACGTC. Its protein product is CASSQEAQGYYEQYV.

Remarks on this clonotype: This may be a read error: a much more frequent sequence differs by one nucleotide. The V call is TRBV28, the J call TRBJ1-1, with a possible D match to TRBD1 (5 bases). Germline V gene data show CDR1 as MDHEN and CDR2 as SYDVKM. There are 14 residues in the CDR3. The CDR3 spells CASREGQDYTEVFF. The CDR3 bases are TGTGCCAGCAGAGAGGGGCAGGACTACACTGAAGTTTTCTTT.

The chain carries TRBV7-3 and TRBJ2-5, with unresolved D. CDR3 length: 13 residues. The germline V and J ends were trimmed by 5 bases and 7 bases, with 14 bases remaining between them. CDR1 and CDR2 from the germline V gene are SGHTA and FQGTGA. The CDR3 region is CASSPGPTRTQYF. DNA for the CDR3: TGTGCCAGCAGCCCGGGCCCAACGAGGACCCAGTACTTC.

This clonotype was counted a few times. V gene TRBV20-1 combines with J gene TRBJ1-1, with D unresolved. The CDR3 length is 13 residues. Trimming removed 5 bases from V and 4 bases from J, with 14 bases in between. Germline V gives CDR1 DFQATT, CDR2 SNEGSKA (reference sequence). CDR3 coding DNA: TGCAGTGCTCGAGGGCCCCGTGGCACTGAAGCTTTCTTT. Translation gives CSARGPRGTEAFF.

There are many counts of this clonotype. The chain joins TRBV7-2 to TRBJ1-2; D perhaps matches TRBD1 (5 bases). Germline CDR1 is SGHTA and CDR2 is FQGNSA. Deletions cut 4 bases from V and 2 bases from J, with 23 bases between. This CDR3 has 18 residues. The CDR3 protein is CASSYSRVAGRKNYGYTF. The DNA of the CDR3 is TGTGCCAGCAGCTACAGCCGGGTGGCGGGACGGAAGAACTATGGCTACACCTTC.

Note on this clonotype: This may arise from a read error, as a much more abundant clone is one base away. This chain links TRBV15 with TRBJ1-1, with D tentatively TRBD1 (6 bases). The CDR3 has 14 residues. Germline-derived CDR1 and CDR2 are LNHNV and YYDKDF (reference sequence). The chain's CDR3 is CSTSRDEGDTEAFF. In nucleotides, the CDR3 is TGTTCCACCAGCAGAGATGAGGGGGACACTGAAGCTTTCTTT.

This clonotype was seen repeatedly, ten times or more. This chain uses TRBV24-1 with TRBJ2-1; 10 nucleotides line up with TRBD1. The V gene end was trimmed by 1 base and the J gene end by 6 bases; junction bases not matched to a gene: 2. Germline V gene data show CDR1 as KGHDR and CDR2 as SFDVKD. The CDR3 extends over 15 amino acids. CDR3 protein: CATSDLGDRGNEQFF. DNA of the CDR3: TGTGCCACCAGTGATTTAGGGGACAGGGGCAATGAGCAGTTCTTC.

This clonotype was detected many times. This sequence joins TRBV7-7 and TRBJ2-5, with 9 bases that match TRBD2. CDR1 is SSHAT, CDR2 FNYEAQ, per germline (reference sequence). The CDR3 spans 15 residues. V shed 4 bases, J shed 2 bases, and the junction held 5 bases outside the gene matches. The CDR3 protein is CASSSSGAPQETQYF. CDR3 bases: TGTGCCAGCAGCTCTAGCGGGGCCCCTCAAGAGACCCAGTACTTC.

This clonotype was observed at least ten times. The chain combines TRBV29-1 with TRBJ1-1; no clear D. V lost 3 bases and J 0 bases, leaving 8 bases between the germline ends. Germline CDR1 and CDR2: SQVTM and ANQGSEA. This CDR3 spans 13 amino acids. The CDR3 DNA is TGCAGCGTTGAGAGTATTATGAACACTGAAGCTTTCTTT. This sequence encodes CSVESIMNTEAFF.

In this sample, this clonotype turned up many times. The rearrangement joins TRBV6-5 to TRBJ1-1, with D unresolved. This CDR3 contains 12 residues. Germline CDR1 and CDR2: MNHEY and SVGAGI. V lost 5 bases, J lost 5 bases, and 9 bases lay in between. The DNA of the CDR3 is TGTGCCAGCAGTCGTATTGGAACTGAAGCTTTCTTT. The encoded protein is CASSRIGTEAFF.

This clonotype came up many times. J is TRBJ2-2 and V is TRBV20-1, with D unclear. This CDR3 comprises 13 residues. Germline CDR1 is DFQATT and CDR2 is SNEGSKA (reference sequence). The V and J ends lost 3 bases and 6 bases respectively, with 11 bases between them. The DNA of the CDR3 is TGCAGTGCTAGCGAACGGCTTGCCGGGGAGCTGTTTTTT. Its translation: CSASERLAGELFF.

The chain carries TRBV6-1 and TRBJ2-7, with 8 bases lining up with TRBD1. Germline lookup yields CDR1 MNHNS and CDR2 SASEGT. This CDR3 has 15 residues. V lost 4 bases to trimming and J lost 6 bases; unmatched junction nucleotides: 11. In DNA, the CDR3 is TGTGCCAGCAGTGGTCCGGACAGGGTACTCAGCGAGCAGTACTTC. This codes for CASSGPDRVLSEQYF.

This clonotype was recorded many times. CDR3 DNA: TGTGCCAGCAGCTCACGAGCAGGGGGCGATGAGCAGTTCTTC. Amino acid sequence: CASSSRAGGDEQFF. The chain links TRBV7-2 to TRBJ2-1; 8 bases map to TRBD1. The V gene end was trimmed by 4 bases and the J gene end by 8 bases; junction bases not matched to a gene: 7. The CDR3 contains 14 residues. Germline V gene lookup returns CDR1 SGHTA and CDR2 FQGNSA.

This clonotype was recorded many times. This rearrangement joins TRBV5-1 to TRBJ1-1; D might be TRBD1 (6 bases). The germline gives CDR1 SGHRS, CDR2 YFSETQ. The CDR3 is made up of 16 amino acids. The V end lost 3 bases, the J end lost 3 bases, and 18 bases lay between the germline ends. The CDR3: CASSSPTGRSDTEAFF. The CDR3 DNA follows: TGCGCCAGCAGCTCGCCGACAGGACGATCCGACACTGAAGCTTTCTTT.

Ten or more counts support this clonotype. This chain uses TRBV6-1 with TRBJ2-3, with TRBD2 matching 15 bases. V trimming: 0 bases; J trimming: 0 bases; junction bases outside the gene matches: 7. This CDR3 is 20 amino acids long. Germline V lookup: CDR1 MNHNS, CDR2 SASEGT. The CDR3 protein is CASSEAPGLAGGSSTDTQYF. The CDR3 DNA sequence: TGTGCCAGCAGTGAAGCCCCGGGACTAGCGGGGGGATCTAGCACAGATACGCAGTATTTT.

At least ten counts were recorded for this clonotype. The chain is built from TRBV20-1 and TRBJ2-3, with 12 bases aligning to TRBD2. Germline V gene data show CDR1 as DFQATT and CDR2 as SNEGSKA (reference sequence). Trimming took 2 bases from V and 11 from J; bases not matched to a gene: 5. This CDR3 has 13 amino acids. The DNA for the CDR3 is TGCAGTGCTAGATTTCTAGCGGGGGGGGTGCAGTATTTT. Amino acid sequence: CSARFLAGGVQYF.

This clonotype occurred many times. The genes are TRBV6-5 and TRBJ1-3; the match to TRBD1 covers 10 bases. CDR3 length: 15 residues. Looked up from germline, CDR1 is MNHEY and CDR2 is SVGAGI. After removal of 6 bases from V and 4 bases from J, the junction contained 6 bases not matched to a gene. DNA of the CDR3: TGTGCCAGCAGGGGCGACAGGGGGCAAGGAAACACCATATATTTT. Its protein is CASRGDRGQGNTIYF.

This clonotype was recorded many times. The chain has TRBV5-1 and TRBJ1-1; D is ambiguous. The germline V gene encodes CDR1 SGHRS and CDR2 YFSETQ. This CDR3 has 13 residues. V gave up 0 bases and J gave up 6 bases, with 9 bases separating them. The CDR3 reads CASSLAGKAEAFF. In DNA, the CDR3 is TGCGCCAGCAGCTTGGCCGGGAAGGCTGAAGCTTTCTTT.

This clonotype was found many times. The chain links TRBV7-2 to TRBJ2-5; no clear D. Looked up from germline, CDR1 is SGHTA and CDR2 is FQGNSA. The CDR3 has 14 residues. V was pared by 1 base and J by 5 bases, with 11 bases between. CDR3 nucleotide sequence: TGTGCCAGCAGCTTAGGTAGTCTGTATGAGACCCAGTACTTC. Translating gives CASSLGSLYETQYF.

This clonotype was found many times. The chain carries TRBV18 and TRBJ1-6; D not resolved. The CDR3 is 14 residues long. Deletions cut 4 bases from V and 8 bases from J, with 12 bases between. CDR1 is KGHSH and CDR2 is LQKENI in the germline V gene. This CDR3 is CASSRNGRDSPLHF. CDR3 DNA: TGTGCCAGCTCACGAAACGGGAGGGATTCACCCCTCCACTTT.

The CDR3 loop reads CASSLRDRDYSGDKVLTF. The CDR3 bases are TGCGCCAGCAGCCTGCGGGACAGGGACTACTCTGGGGACAAAGTCCTGACTTTC. The chain has TRBV5-1 and TRBJ2-6, with 9 bases aligning to TRBD1. CDR1 is SGHRS and CDR2 is YFSETQ in the germline V gene. V shed 4 bases, J shed 13 bases, and the junction held 21 bases outside the gene matches. The CDR3 length is 18 residues.